The clone carrying this TCR beta chain came up a few times. The antigen remains unidentified. The data originate from a study of STAT5B mutations in CD4+ large granular lymphocyte leukemia. Findings and caveats of the study: Main leukemic clonotypes were patient-specific, but 20% to 25% appeared at low frequency elsewhere.

The assay was run at survey level. TCRdb's copy holds only in-frame clones and misses some; the assay was immunoSEQ multiplex PCR. The table shows roughly 25,000 clones, with about 70% occurring only once. Healthy controls were blood donor buffy coats. This clonotype originated in a human donor in good health. Sequenced input: CD4+ T cells from blood buffy coats.

Written as DNA, the CDR3 is TGTGCCAGCAGCTTAGGGGCAGGCCCACAGGGCTATGGCTACACCTTC. It yields the protein CASSLGAGPQGYGYTF. This rearrangement joins TRBV7-2 to TRBJ1-2; D might be TRBD1 (6 bases). The V and J ends lost 1 base and 4 bases respectively, with 16 bases between them. Germline V lookup: CDR1 SGHTA, CDR2 FQGNSA. This CDR3 spans 16 amino acids.